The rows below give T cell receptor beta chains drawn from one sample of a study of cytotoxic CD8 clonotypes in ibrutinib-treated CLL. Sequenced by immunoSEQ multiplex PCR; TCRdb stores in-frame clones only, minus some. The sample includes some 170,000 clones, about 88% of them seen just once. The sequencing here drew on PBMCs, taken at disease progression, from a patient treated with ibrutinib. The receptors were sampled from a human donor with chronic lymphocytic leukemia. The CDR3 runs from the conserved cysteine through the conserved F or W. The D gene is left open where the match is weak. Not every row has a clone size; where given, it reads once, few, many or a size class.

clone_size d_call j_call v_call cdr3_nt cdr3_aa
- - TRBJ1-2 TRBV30 TGTGCCTGGAGTGACTCAACAGGGAATGGCTACACCTTC CAWSDSTGNGYTF
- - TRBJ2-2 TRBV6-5 TGTGCCAGCAGTCCATTTAATCCGAACACCGGGGAGCTGTTTTTT CASSPFNPNTGELFF
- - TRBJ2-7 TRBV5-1 TGCGCCAGCAGCTTGGCTGGTGGTCAGTCCTACGAGCAGTACTTC CASSLAGGQSYEQYF
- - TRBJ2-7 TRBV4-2 TGTGCCAGCAGCCAAGAAGACAGGAGAACCCCCTACGAGCAGTACTTC CASSQEDRRTPYEQYF
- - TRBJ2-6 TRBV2 TGTGCCAGCAGGACGTTAGGGGGTGACTCTGGGGCCAACGTCCTGACTTTC CASRTLGGDSGANVLTF
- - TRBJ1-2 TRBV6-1 TGTGCCAGCAGTCTCCAGGGAATCTATGGCTACACCTTC CASSLQGIYGYTF
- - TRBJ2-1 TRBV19 TGTGCCAGTAGTATAGACAGAGCCTACAATGAGCAGTTCTTC CASSIDRAYNEQFF
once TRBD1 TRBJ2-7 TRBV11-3 TGTGCCAGCAGCCCCGGACAGGGTGGCGAGCAGTACTTC CASSPGQGGEQYF
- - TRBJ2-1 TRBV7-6 TGTGCCAGCAGCATGCCCGGCTACAATGAGCAGTTCTTC CASSMPGYNEQFF
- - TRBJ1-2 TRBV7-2 TGTGCCAGCAGCGCGAATCGAGGGGGGGGCTATGGCTACACCTTC CASSANRGGGYGYTF
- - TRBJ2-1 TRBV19 TGTGCCAGTAGTATAAGCGGCTACAATGAGCAGTTCTTC CASSISGYNEQFF
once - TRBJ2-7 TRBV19 TGTGCCAGTAGTATGAGGGGGGGGTTCGGCGAGCAGTACTTC CASSMRGGFGEQYF
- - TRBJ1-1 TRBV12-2 TGTGCAAGTCGCTCTTGGGACAGGGGGATAACTGAAGCTTTCTTT CASRSWDRGITEAFF
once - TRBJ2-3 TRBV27 TGTGCCAGCAGTTTATCCGGCCATTCGGATACGCAGTATTTT CASSLSGHSDTQYF
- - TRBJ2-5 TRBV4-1 TGCGCCAGCAGCCAAGATCACGGGGGGCTAGAGACCCAGTACTTC CASSQDHGGLETQYF